Each of the 32 T cell receptor beta chains below was sequenced from the same sample in a study of blood T cell repertoires in COVID-19. Sequencing used immunoSEQ multiplex PCR; TCRdb keeps in-frame clones, though not all of them. The sample lists more than 85,000 clones, around 81% occurring once. The specimen sequenced was peripheral blood. The receptors were sampled from a man older than 75 with acute or convalescent COVID-19.

The genes are TRBV28 and TRBJ1-1; 9 nucleotides align to TRBD1. The V segment lost 7 bases and the J segment 5 bases; nucleotides outside the gene matches: 8. The CDR3 spans 14 residues. The V gene's germline CDR1 is MDHEN and CDR2 SYDVKM. Here the CDR3 reads CASKHRGRDTEAFF. CDR3 sequence (DNA): TGTGCCAGCAAGCACAGGGGGCGGGATACTGAAGCTTTCTTT.

Only a few counts were recorded for this clone. The V call is TRBV14, the J call TRBJ1-6, with D unclear. This CDR3 has 12 amino acids. Germline lookup yields CDR1 SGHDN and CDR2 FVKESK. Trimming left V 4 bases short and J 10 bases short, with 8 bases between. The CDR3 DNA reads as TGTGCCAGCAGCCTCGCGGTATCACCCCTCCACTTT. Protein sequence: CASSLAVSPLHF.

This clone has more than one count but fewer than ten. The genes are TRBV30 and TRBJ1-1; D remains unclear. CDR1 and CDR2 (germline): GTSNPN, SVGIG (reference sequence). This CDR3 comprises 14 residues. Trimming took 2 bases from V and 3 from J, leaving 13 bases between them. The CDR3, as DNA: TGTGCCTGGAGTAATAGGGAGCGAGACACTGAAGCTTTCTTT. This gives the protein CAWSNRERDTEAFF.

This clone was seen a handful of times. The rearrangement joins TRBV11-3 to TRBJ2-3; no definite D call. Trimming left V 4 bases short and J 2 bases short, with 4 bases between. The CDR3 runs 12 residues. Germline-derived CDR1 and CDR2 are SGHNT and YENEEA. The DNA for the CDR3 is TGTGCCAGCAGCTCTCCCACAGATACGCAGTATTTT. It codes for CASSSPTDTQYF.

This chain connects TRBV18 to TRBJ1-2, with a tentative D call TRBD1 (6 bases). This CDR3 is built from 15 residues. V lost 3 bases and J lost 3, with 14 bases in between. CDR1 and CDR2 (germline): KGHSH, LQKENI. Here the CDR3 DNA reads TGTGCCAGCTCACCCCGGACAGATTATTACTATGGCTACACCTTC. The encoded protein is CASSPRTDYYYGYTF.

DNA of the CDR3: TGTGCCAGCAGCTTAGCCGCGACAGGGAAGCAGTTCTTC. Its protein is CASSLAATGKQFF. The chain couples TRBV7-9 to TRBJ2-1; 7 nucleotides align to TRBD1. V shed 0 bases and J 11 bases; nucleotides not matched to a gene: 4. The CDR3 length is 13 residues. Germline V gives CDR1 SEHNR, CDR2 FQNEAQ (reference sequence).

The chain is built from TRBV5-1 and TRBJ2-2, with 7 bases identical to TRBD1. Germline CDR1 reads SGHRS; CDR2 reads YFSETQ. V shed 4 bases and J 1 base; nucleotides not matched to a gene: 4. This CDR3 is built from 15 residues. The CDR3 sequence: CASSRRTGNTGELFF. CDR3 bases: TGCGCCAGCAGCCGCCGGACAGGGAACACCGGGGAGCTGTTTTTT.

The chain joins TRBV7-3 to TRBJ2-2, with D perhaps TRBD2 (7 bases). The CDR3 totals 15 residues. The germline gives CDR1 SGHTA, CDR2 FQGTGA. Deletions cut 3 bases from V and 2 bases from J, with 10 bases between. CDR3 DNA: TGTGCCAGCAGCTTCGGGGGGCTAAACACCGGGGAGCTGTTTTTT. It specifies CASSFGGLNTGELFF. Combining the CDR3 with reference TRBV7-3 and TRBJ2-2 gives the whole variable domain GAGVSQTPSNKVTEKGKYVELRCDPISGHTALYWYRQSLGQGPEFLIYFQGTGAADDSGLPNDRFFAVRPEGSVSTLKIQRTERGDSAVYLCASSFGGLNTGELFFGEGSRLTVL.

The chain has TRBV27 and TRBJ2-2; D not certain. The CDR3 totals 14 residues. Germline CDR1 is MNHEY and CDR2 is SMNVEV (reference sequence). Trimming pared 1 base from V and 8 bases from J, leaving 11 bases between. In nucleotides, the CDR3 is TGTGCCAGCAGTTTATTTCTCTCCGGGGGGGAGCTGTTTTTT. Translated, it gives CASSLFLSGGELFF.

The chain links TRBV7-8 to TRBJ1-5; D not certain. V was shortened by 3 bases and J by 2 bases, with 11 bases between the two germline ends. The CDR3 runs to 15 residues. Germline values: CDR1 SGHVS, CDR2 FQNEAQ. The CDR3 DNA follows: TGTGCCAGCAGCTTCGCCAGACAAGGCAATCAGCCCCAGCATTTT. Protein sequence: CASSFARQGNQPQHF.

The V and J genes are TRBV7-2 and TRBJ1-5; no firm D call. Germline V CDR1 and CDR2: SGHTA, FQGNSA. CDR3 size: 15 residues. With 1 base removed from V and 0 bases from J, the gap between germline ends came to 7 bases. The CDR3 bases are TGTGCCAGCAGCTTAGTCCACTATAGCAATCAGCCCCAGCATTTT. This encodes CASSLVHYSNQPQHF.

This clone was counted a single time. The chain employs TRBV2 and TRBJ1-2, with 8 bases matching TRBD1. J was trimmed by 7 bases and V by 6 bases; bases with no gene match: 7. The CDR3 is 13 residues long. CDR1 is SNHLY and CDR2 is FYNNEI in the germline V gene. CDR3 protein: CASSVDREGGYTF. The CDR3 DNA reads as TGTGCCAGCAGCGTGGACAGGGAGGGTGGCTACACCTTC.

The rearrangement joins TRBV6-5 to TRBJ2-7; 8 nucleotides line up with TRBD1. J was trimmed by 8 bases and V by 4 bases; bases with no gene match: 13. Germline V gene sequence: CDR1 MNHEY, CDR2 SVGAGI. This CDR3 contains 15 residues. The chain's CDR3 is CASSSNAGQARKQYF. The CDR3 DNA follows: TGTGCCAGCAGTTCCAATGCGGGACAGGCGAGAAAGCAGTACTTC.

The chain combines TRBV5-1 with TRBJ2-7, with 12 bases identical to TRBD2. Germline values: CDR1 SGHRS, CDR2 YFSETQ. V lost 4 bases and J lost 5; bases outside the gene matches: 10. The CDR3 sequence is 16 residues long. In nucleotides, the CDR3 is TGCGCCAGCAGCGTATCGACTAGCGGGAGAGGCGACGAGCAGTACTTC. Translating gives CASSVSTSGRGDEQYF. The full variable domain, in which reference TRBV5-1 and TRBJ2-7 provide the parts outside the CDR3, is KAGVTQTPRYLIKTRGQQVTLSCSPISGHRSVSWYQQTPGQGLQFLFEYFSETQRNKGNFPGRFSGRQFSNSRSEMNVSTLELGDSALYLCASSVSTSGRGDEQYFGPGTRLTVT.

This chain connects TRBV28 to TRBJ1-1, with TRBD1 identical over 7 bases. Germline V lookup: CDR1 MDHEN, CDR2 SYDVKM. The J segment lost 4 bases and the V segment lost 1 base, leaving 9 bases of the junction unmatched. CDR3 size: 16 residues. CDR3 loop: CASSLLTGAVATEAFF. The CDR3 coding sequence is TGTGCCAGCAGTTTATTAACAGGGGCAGTGGCCACTGAAGCTTTCTTT.

J is TRBJ2-1 and V is TRBV7-9; TRBD1 aligns across 8 bases. The germline gives CDR1 SEHNR, CDR2 FQNEAQ (reference sequence). J gave up 5 bases and V 11 bases, and 11 bases lay outside the gene matches. The length of the CDR3 is 14 residues. CDR3 sequence reads: CAGLDRERNNEQFF. The DNA of the CDR3 is TGTGCCGGTCTGGACAGGGAAAGGAACAATGAGCAGTTCTTC.

The V call is TRBV4-1, the J call TRBJ2-7; D is uncertain. The V gene's germline CDR1 is MGHRA and CDR2 YSYEKL. This CDR3 has 13 residues. V gave up 4 bases and J gave up 3 bases, with 10 bases separating them. The CDR3 coding sequence is TGCGCCAGCAGCCCCAACCTAGGCTACGAGCAGTACTTC. Translation gives CASSPNLGYEQYF.

This clone came up a few times. The gene calls are TRBV19 and TRBJ1-4, with D tentatively TRBD1 (5 bases). The CDR3 is made up of 15 amino acids. Germline assignment: CDR1 LNHDA and CDR2 SQIVND (reference sequence). The ends were cut back, 6 bases at V and 8 bases at J, with 19 bases in the middle. The chain's CDR3 is CASRRRGAGGEKLFF. CDR3 coding DNA: TGTGCCAGTAGGAGGCGAGGGGCTGGAGGGGAAAAACTGTTTTTT.

This clone was observed a single time. The chain couples TRBV19 to TRBJ1-2; the D gene is possibly TRBD1 (6 bases). Germline-derived CDR1 and CDR2 are LNHDA and SQIVND (reference sequence). V lost 3 bases, J lost 7 bases, and 15 bases lay in between. The CDR3 is 14 amino acids. Here the CDR3 DNA reads TGTGCCAGTAGTATTGGGACAAGGCCCTCTGGCTACACCTTC. Translated, it gives CASSIGTRPSGYTF.

The V and J genes are TRBV30 and TRBJ1-3; 8 nucleotides align to TRBD1. The V and J ends lost 0 bases and 0 bases, in that order; junction bases with no gene match: 10. The CDR3 has 18 residues. The V gene's germline CDR1 is GTSNPN and CDR2 SVGIG (reference sequence). The CDR3 reads CAWSVWGQAIFSGNTIYF. The CDR3, as DNA: TGTGCCTGGAGTGTATGGGGACAGGCCATTTTCTCTGGAAACACCATATATTTT.

This chain uses TRBV27 with TRBJ1-1, with 9 bases fitting TRBD1. Germline assignment: CDR1 MNHEY and CDR2 SMNVEV (reference sequence). J was trimmed by 1 base and V by 8 bases; bases with no gene match: 11. The CDR3 consists of 16 residues. CDR3 in amino acids: CASAQDRGSPNTEAFF. CDR3 DNA: TGTGCCAGCGCACAAGACAGGGGGTCTCCGAACACTGAAGCTTTCTTT.

The chain combines TRBV29-1 with TRBJ1-1, with 12 bases that match TRBD1. The junction had 7 bases not matched to a gene; V was cut back by 7 bases and J by 4 bases. This CDR3 has 14 residues. Germline CDR1 and CDR2: SQVTM and ANQGSEA. The CDR3 DNA is TGCAGCGCTAGGGACAGGGGGCTTGTCACTGAAGCTTTCTTT. Translated: CSARDRGLVTEAFF.

The CDR3 region has the DNA TGTGCCAGCAGCGCACCCGGGACACCGAACACTGAAGCTTTCTTT. Protein sequence: CASSAPGTPNTEAFF. The chain recombines TRBV9 with TRBJ1-1, with a possible D match to TRBD1 (6 bases). The germline V gene has CDR1 SGDLS and CDR2 YYNGEE. This CDR3 has 15 residues. Between the trimmed V and J ends, which lost 3 bases and 1 base, there was a span of 13 bases.

This chain uses TRBV12-3 or TRBV12-4 with TRBJ2-7; D possibly corresponds to TRBD1 (5 bases). Trimming left V 10 bases short and J 12 bases short, with 22 bases between. CDR3 size: 12 residues. The CDR3 loop is CATTKARAPSYF. The CDR3 nucleotides are TGTGCCACCACTAAAGCCAGGGCCCCGTCGTACTTC.

V gene TRBV28 combines with J gene TRBJ1-4; the D gene is possibly TRBD1 (5 bases). Trimming took 4 bases from V and 8 from J, leaving 17 bases between them. The V gene's germline CDR1 is MDHEN and CDR2 SYDVKM. The CDR3 sequence is 15 residues long. The CDR3 protein is CASSSRQPRWEKLFF. The CDR3 coding sequence is TGTGCCAGCAGTTCCCGACAGCCTAGATGGGAAAAACTGTTTTTT.

The genes are TRBV28 and TRBJ1-3, with 8 nucleotides matching TRBD1. V shed 2 bases, J shed 0 bases, and the junction held 6 bases outside the gene matches. The CDR3 loop spans 17 amino acids. CDR1 and CDR2 (germline): MDHEN, SYDVKM. The DNA of the CDR3 is TGTGCCAGCAGTTTAGGTTGGACAGGGACCTCTGGAAACACCATATATTTT. Translated, it gives CASSLGWTGTSGNTIYF.

This chain uses TRBV5-1 with TRBJ2-2, with 8 bases matching TRBD1. The V segment lost 3 bases and the J segment 5 bases; nucleotides outside the gene matches: 6. CDR1 is SGHRS and CDR2 is YFSETQ in the germline V gene. This CDR3 spans 15 amino acids. The CDR3 DNA follows: TGCGCCAGCAGCTGGAGGACAGGGAGAACCGGGGAGCTGTTTTTT. Translation gives CASSWRTGRTGELFF.

Notes on this clone: The junction does not match germline at one end; this may be a read error. The gene calls are TRBV30 and TRBJ2-1, with 7 bases fitting TRBD2. Germline CDR1 is GTSNPN and CDR2 is SVGIG (reference sequence). This CDR3 is built from 15 residues. The CDR3: CAWNPLANSYNEQFF. The CDR3 DNA reads TGTGCCTGGAATCCACTAGCGAACTCCTATAATGAGCAGTTCTTC.

The gene calls are TRBV4-2 and TRBJ2-7; 8 nucleotides agree with TRBD1. Germline values: CDR1 LGHNA, CDR2 YNFKEQ. J was trimmed by 5 bases and V by 4 bases; bases with no gene match: 7. The CDR3 has 14 amino acids. The CDR3 protein is CASSPTGGRDEQYF. The CDR3 DNA follows: TGTGCCAGCAGCCCAACAGGGGGGCGTGACGAGCAGTACTTC.

This chain uses TRBV5-6 with TRBJ1-1; TRBD1 is a possible D gene (6 bases). Looked up from germline, CDR1 is SGHDT and CDR2 is YYEEEE. The V gene lost 3 bases and the J gene lost 8 bases, with 14 bases spanning the gap. The CDR3 sequence is 13 residues long. The CDR3 DNA reads as TGTGCCAGCAGCTCACCTCACAGGGCGGAAGCTTTCTTT. Its translation is CASSSPHRAEAFF.

This chain links TRBV3-1 (or the pseudogene TRBV3-2) with TRBJ2-5; 9 nucleotides agree with TRBD2. Trimming cost V 4 bases and J 5 bases; bases outside gene matches: 11. CDR1 LGHDT and CDR2 YNNKEL come from the germline V gene (reference sequence). The CDR3 loop spans 16 amino acids. Written as DNA, the CDR3 is TGTGCCAGCAGCCTCGCTAGCGGGGCTTTATTGGAGACCCAGTACTTC. This sequence encodes CASSLASGALLETQYF.

J is TRBJ2-7 and V is TRBV19; 11 bases align to TRBD2. CDR1 and CDR2 (germline): LNHDA, SQIVND (reference sequence). V trimming: 5 bases; J trimming: 1 base; junction bases outside the gene matches: 1. This CDR3 comprises 14 residues. CDR3 loop: CASSGTSGSYEQYF. The CDR3 DNA reads as TGTGCCAGTAGTGGGACTAGCGGATCCTACGAGCAGTACTTC.